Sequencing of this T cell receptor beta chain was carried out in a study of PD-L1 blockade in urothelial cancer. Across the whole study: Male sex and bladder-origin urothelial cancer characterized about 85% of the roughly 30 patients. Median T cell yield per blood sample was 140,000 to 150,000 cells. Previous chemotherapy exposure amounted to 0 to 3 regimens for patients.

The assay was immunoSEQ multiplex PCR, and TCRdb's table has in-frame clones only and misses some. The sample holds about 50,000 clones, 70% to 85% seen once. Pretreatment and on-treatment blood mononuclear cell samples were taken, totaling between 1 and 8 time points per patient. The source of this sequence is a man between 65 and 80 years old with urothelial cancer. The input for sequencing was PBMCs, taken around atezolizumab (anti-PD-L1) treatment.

CDR3 sequence (DNA): TGTGCCAGCAGCTTAGCGGGGGCGGGTGAGCAGTTCTTC. Residues: CASSLAGAGEQFF. The chain has TRBV7-9 and TRBJ2-1; tentatively, D is TRBD1 (6 bases). Germline V gene data show CDR1 as SEHNR and CDR2 as FQNEAQ (reference sequence). The CDR3 spans 13 residues. Between the trimmed V and J ends, which lost 0 bases and 9 bases, there was a span of 9 bases.